Sequencing of this TCR beta chain was carried out in a study of read filtering for tumor transcriptome and immune sequencing. Study summary: Among patients, approximately 17 were male and more than 13 female, aged about 47 to 80 (mean around 66). IR-seq gave about 3.5 to 10.27 million TCR reads per sample; RNA-seq gave about 80 to 1,400.

Study-wide findings and caveats: Compared with RNA-seq, IR-seq gave much higher clonotype depth and reliability.

In the case of this clonotype: The antigen is not known.

Sampling of bone marrow took place during active disease in every patient. Germline V lookup: CDR1 KGHDR, CDR2 SFDVKD. Trimming took off 10 bases at V and 4 bases at J, with 11 bases between the two ends. The CDR3 spans 12 residues. From 300 to 450 ng of RNA, a library with molecular barcoded alpha/delta and beta/gamma adaptors was made. One entry per CDR3 protein, called by TCRdb with MiXCR from the reads. The sample carries around 140,000 distinct CDR3 sequences, under 15% recorded once. Sequencing was done on a sample of a population of CD138-negative cells sorted from bone marrow. V gene TRBV24-1 combines with J gene TRBJ2-3; D is perhaps TRBD2 (5 bases). This TCR derives from a donor at least 40 years old with multiple myeloma. The DNA for the CDR3 is TGTGCCACGAGCACTAGGGCAGATACGCAGTATTTT. Translating gives CATSTRADTQYF.